Listed below are T cell receptor beta chains from one sample, sequenced in a study of identical twins. TCRdb independently ran MiXCR on the 5' RACE reads; one entry per CDR3 protein. The sample includes approximately 680,000 distinct CDR3 sequences, around 7.5% of them seen just once. In addition, the sample was reused for a study of yellow fever vaccine responses in identical twins.

The sequencing input was PBMCs. These TCRs come from a woman under 30 in good health. CDR3s include the opening cysteine and the closing phenylalanine or tryptophan. The D gene is left open where the match is weak. Clone size is given for some rows only: seen once, a few or many times, or a class if the clone is expanded.

TRBV7-9	TRBJ2-7	few	-	CASSLDLTHEQYF	TGTGCCAGCAGCTTAGATCTTACCCACGAGCAGTACTTC
TRBV6-1	TRBJ2-3	many	-	CASKGPTSTDTQYF	TGTGCCAGCAAGGGACCCACAAGCACAGATACGCAGTATTTT
TRBV11-2	TRBJ2-3	few	TRBD2	CASSGRSSGSRDTQYF	TGTGCCAGCAGCGGACGGAGTAGCGGGAGTCGGGATACGCAGTATTTT
TRBV18	TRBJ2-1	-	TRBD2	CASSPRSGLAVYNEQFF	TGTGCCAGCTCACCACGGTCGGGACTAGCGGTTTACAATGAGCAGTTCTTC
TRBV7-9	TRBJ1-3	many	-	CASSMQGDGNTIYF	TGTGCCAGCAGCATGCAGGGAGACGGAAACACCATATATTTT
TRBV4-1	TRBJ2-2	many	-	CASSQVWSGLTGELFF	TGCGCCAGCAGCCAAGTTTGGAGCGGTCTCACCGGGGAGCTGTTTTTT
TRBV20-1	TRBJ1-4	-	-	CSARAVGGEKLFF	TGCAGTGCTAGAGCGGTCGGGGGTGAAAAACTGTTTTTT
TRBV12-3/TRBV12-4	TRBJ2-2	-	TRBD2	CASRRTRNGELFF	TGTGCCAGCAGGAGGACTAGAAACGGGGAGCTGTTTTTT
TRBV11-3	TRBJ2-2	-	TRBD2	CASSQTGVSGRSGELFF	TGTGCCAGCAGCCAGACCGGAGTTAGCGGGAGGTCGGGGGAGCTGTTTTTT
TRBV27	TRBJ2-2	-	-	CASSPSGHNTGELFF	TGTGCCAGCAGTCCCTCGGGACATAACACCGGGGAGCTGTTTTTT
TRBV28	TRBJ1-1	many	-	CASSAPGHNTEAFF	TGTGCCAGCAGTGCCCCGGGACACAACACTGAAGCTTTCTTT
TRBV5-1	TRBJ2-1	-	TRBD2	CPSTRTQRENNEQFF	TGCCCCAGCACCAGGACACAGCGGGAGAACAATGAGCAGTTCTTC
TRBV15	TRBJ2-7	few	TRBD2	CATSRHALGGSSYEQYF	TGTGCCACCAGCAGACACGCCCTCGGCGGGAGTTCCTACGAGCAGTACTTC
TRBV20-1	TRBJ1-2	-	-	CSAISGGGGSQYGYTF	TGCAGTGCTATCAGTGGGGGTGGGGGATCCCAATATGGCTACACCTTC
TRBV11-2	TRBJ1-5	few	TRBD1	CASSLVGQGAVGNQPQHF	TGTGCCAGCAGCTTAGTCGGACAGGGGGCGGTAGGCAATCAGCCCCAGCATTTT
TRBV28	TRBJ2-1	-	TRBD1	CASSLYMEEAYRGEQFF	TGTGCCAGCAGTTTATATATGGAGGAAGCCTACAGGGGTGAGCAGTTCTTC
TRBV10-3	TRBJ2-2	-	TRBD2	CAITPRLAANTGELFF	TGTGCCATCACCCCCAGACTAGCGGCGAACACCGGGGAGCTGTTTTTT
TRBV3-1	TRBJ2-4	many	-	CASSPTTGVLQPKNIQYF	TGTGCCAGCAGCCCAACAACGGGGGTTCTACAACCCAAAAACATTCAGTACTTC
TRBV2	TRBJ2-5	-	-	CASSEAGGGFQETQYF	TGTGCCAGCAGTGAGGCCGGAGGGGGATTCCAAGAGACCCAGTACTTC
TRBV7-2	TRBJ2-1	-	TRBD2	CASSAVAGTYNEQFF	TGTGCCAGCAGCGCTGTAGCGGGCACCTACAATGAGCAGTTCTTC
TRBV5-1	TRBJ1-1	many	-	CASSIGTQNTEAFF	TGCGCCAGCAGCATCGGGACACAAAACACTGAAGCTTTCTTT
TRBV20-1	TRBJ1-6	many	TRBD1	CSARDPGTGGNSPLHF	TGCAGTGCTAGAGATCCCGGGACAGGGGGAAATTCACCCCTCCACTTT
TRBV29-1	TRBJ2-1	many	TRBD2	CSARRTSGLPSSYNEQFF	TGCAGCGCCCGCCGGACTAGCGGGCTCCCTAGCTCCTACAATGAGCAGTTCTTC
TRBV12-3/TRBV12-4	TRBJ2-1	few	TRBD2	CASSLRSGRYNEQFF	TGTGCCAGCAGTTTACGCAGCGGGAGGTACAATGAGCAGTTCTTC
TRBV28	TRBJ2-6	many	TRBD1	CASRTGGAGANVLTF	TGTGCCAGCAGAACAGGGGGCGCTGGGGCCAACGTCCTGACTTTC
TRBV4-1	TRBJ2-5	few	-	CASSQDRLAGETQYF	TGCGCCAGCAGCCAAGATCGGCTAGCCGGAGAGACCCAGTACTTC
TRBV6-4	TRBJ2-3	-	-	CASSGNGGPTDTQYF	TGTGCCAGCAGTGGTAACGGGGGCCCCACAGATACGCAGTATTTT
TRBV24-1	TRBJ2-5	few	TRBD1	CATSDPGTGRETQYF	TGTGCCACCAGTGATCCCGGGACAGGGCGAGAGACCCAGTACTTC
TRBV7-2	TRBJ2-3	few	-	CASSLGWAGGTDTQYF	TGTGCCAGCAGCTTAGGATGGGCAGGGGGCACAGATACGCAGTATTTT
TRBV5-1	TRBJ2-5	-	-	CASSETQETQYF	TGCGCCAGCAGCGAAACTCAAGAGACCCAGTACTTC
TRBV12-3/TRBV12-4	TRBJ1-5	-	-	CASSYTTGNQPQHF	TGTGCCAGCAGTTACACGACAGGCAATCAGCCCCAGCATTTT
TRBV7-6	TRBJ2-3	-	-	CASSLGVQGTGTDTQYF	TGTGCCAGCAGCTTAGGAGTGCAGGGGACGGGCACAGATACGCAGTATTTT
TRBV12-5	TRBJ2-6	-	-	CASGLVPSSGANVLTF	TGTGCTAGTGGTTTGGTACCATCGTCTGGGGCCAACGTCCTGACTTTC
TRBV12-3/TRBV12-4	TRBJ2-1	few	-	CASTPGNEQFF	TGTGCCAGCACCCCGGGCAATGAGCAGTTCTTC
TRBV20-1	TRBJ2-3	many	-	CSARDSGEIIDTQYF	TGCAGTGCTAGAGATTCAGGGGAGATAATAGATACGCAGTATTTT
TRBV5-1	TRBJ1-2	many	-	CASSFPGAWGYGYTF	TGCGCCAGCAGCTTCCCAGGGGCCTGGGGCTATGGCTACACCTTC
TRBV28	TRBJ1-2	-	-	CASSGLEGLANYGYTF	TGTGCCAGCAGTGGATTGGAGGGGTTAGCTAACTATGGCTACACCTTC
TRBV5-1	TRBJ1-1	many	-	CASSLGTVNTEAFF	TGTGCCAGCAGCTTAGGTACCGTAAACACTGAAGCTTTCTTT
TRBV12-3/TRBV12-4	TRBJ2-1	many	TRBD2	CASSLGGSGRASSHNEQFF	TGTGCCAGCAGTTTAGGTGGTAGCGGGAGGGCCTCCTCTCACAATGAGCAGTTCTTC
TRBV3-1	TRBJ2-4	few	TRBD1	CASSPLSGGTRNIQYF	TGTGCCAGCAGCCCATTATCAGGGGGCACCAGAAACATTCAGTACTTC
TRBV7-2	TRBJ2-2	few	-	CASSPRAGAVTGELFF	TGTGCCAGCAGCCCGAGGGCAGGGGCAGTCACCGGGGAGCTGTTTTTT
TRBV29-1	TRBJ2-1	many	-	CSALQGSYNEQFF	TGCAGCGCTTTACAGGGCTCCTACAATGAGCAGTTCTTC
TRBV7-2	TRBJ2-7	many	-	CASSVSGYEQYF	TGTGCCAGCAGCGTTAGCGGTTACGAGCAGTACTTC
TRBV24-1	TRBJ2-5	many	-	CATSDSGTQETQYF	TGTGCCACCAGTGATTCCGGGACTCAGGAGACCCAGTACTTC
TRBV20-1	TRBJ2-7	-	-	CSAGGGHNPYEQYF	TGCAGTGCAGGGGGTGGTCACAACCCCTACGAGCAGTACTTC
TRBV12-3/TRBV12-4	TRBJ1-4	many	-	CASSPLEATNEKLFF	TGTGCCAGCAGCCCCCTGGAGGCAACTAATGAAAAACTGTTTTTT
TRBV4-2	TRBJ1-2	few	TRBD1	CASSQGTGVDYGYTF	TGTGCCAGCAGCCAAGGGACAGGGGTTGACTATGGCTACACCTTC
TRBV5-6	TRBJ2-3	few	TRBD2	CASSLLSGDTQYF	TGTGCCAGCAGCCTACTTAGCGGGGATACGCAGTATTTT
TRBV21-1	TRBJ2-2	-	-	CASSKEGREVAGELFF	TGTGCCAGCAGCAAAGAGGGGCGGGAGGTAGCCGGGGAGCTGTTTTTT
TRBV28	TRBJ2-4	many	TRBD2	CASSSAPSGKNIQYF	TGTGCCAGCAGTTCCGCCCCTAGCGGGAAAAACATTCAGTACTTC
TRBV6-5	TRBJ1-2	once	TRBD1	CASSSRQGPLSNYGYTF	TGTGCCAGCAGTTCCCGACAGGGCCCACTTTCTAACTATGGCTACACCTTC
TRBV5-5	TRBJ2-3	many	-	CASSYPLDTQYF	TGTGCCAGCAGCTACCCATTAGATACGCAGTATTTT
TRBV4-2	TRBJ2-3	few	TRBD2	CASSQEERGPTDTQYF	TGTGCCAGCAGCCAAGAGGAGCGGGGCCCCACAGATACGCAGTATTTT
TRBV25-1	TRBJ2-1	many	-	CASSEYRVPNEQFF	TGTGCCAGCAGTGAATATCGGGTGCCTAATGAGCAGTTCTTC